This is a list of T cell receptor beta chains from one sample in a study of Graves' ophthalmopathy and Graves' hyperthyroidism. TCRdb passed the multiplex PCR reads through MiXCR, listing each CDR3 protein once. This table has roughly 400,000 distinct CDR3 sequences, roughly 18% appearing once. Sequencing was performed on peripheral blood. The receptors derive from a woman between 18 and 29 years old with Graves' ophthalmopathy. Both conserved end residues are part of each CDR3. A D gene is named only where the DNA matches it firmly. Some rows have no size entry. The others give once, few or many, or a class for an expanded clone.

V gene	D gene	J gene	clone size	CDR3 protein	CDR3 DNA
TRBV3-1	NA	TRBJ2-6	few	CASSGPQANVLTF	TGTGCCAGCAGCGGGCCTCAGGCCAACGTCCTGACTTTC
TRBV6-1	NA	TRBJ1-5	many	CASRVSPNNQPQHF	TGTGCCAGCAGAGTTAGCCCGAACAATCAGCCCCAGCATTTT
TRBV30	NA	TRBJ1-3	many	CAWSGFSERSGNTIYF	TGTGCCTGGAGTGGATTTTCTGAGAGATCTGGAAACACCATATATTTT
TRBV28	TRBD1	TRBJ1-2	many	CASSPYRTGATGYTF	TGTGCCAGCAGTCCCTACCGGACAGGGGCCACTGGCTACACCTTC
TRBV12-3/TRBV12-4	NA	TRBJ1-5	many	CASSLEPTGNQPQHF	TGTGCCAGCAGTTTGGAGCCGACGGGGAATCAGCCCCAGCATTTT
TRBV12-3/TRBV12-4	TRBD1	TRBJ1-2	many	CASSFPQGNGYTF	TGTGCCAGCAGTTTTCCACAGGGGAATGGCTACACCTTC
TRBV6-2/TRBV6-3	TRBD1	TRBJ1-2	many	CASSYLGGQGPLGYTF	TGTGCCAGCAGTTACCTCGGGGGACAGGGACCTCTGGGCTACACCTTC
TRBV11-1	TRBD2	TRBJ2-7	NA	CASSQTSGRRAYEQYF	TGTGCCAGCAGCCAAACCAGCGGGAGAAGAGCCTACGAGCAGTACTTC
TRBV28	NA	TRBJ2-5	few	CASISGEQETQYF	TGTGCCAGCATTAGTGGGGAACAAGAGACCCAGTACTTC
TRBV29-1	TRBD1	TRBJ1-6	many	CSVRDRESSPLHF	TGCAGCGTTCGGGACAGAGAAAGTTCACCCCTCCACTTT
TRBV27	TRBD2	TRBJ2-7	many	CANSGGGKGFYEQYF	TGTGCCAACAGTGGGGGGGGAAAGGGCTTTTACGAGCAGTACTTC
TRBV30	NA	TRBJ1-5	many	CAWSTGHSNQPQHF	TGTGCCTGGAGTACGGGGCACAGCAATCAGCCCCAGCATTTT
TRBV20-1	NA	TRBJ2-2	NA	CSAKNWGWSGLGRDTGELFF	TGCAGTGCCAAAAACTGGGGGTGGAGCGGGTTAGGCCGCGACACCGGGGAGCTGTTTTTT
TRBV29-1	NA	TRBJ2-4	many	CSVGMAEGGPELRHLAKNIQYF	TGCAGCGTTGGGATGGCGGAAGGGGGGCCTGAATTAAGGCACTTAGCCAAAAACATTCAGTACTTC
TRBV6-5	NA	TRBJ2-2	many	CASSWSDSPIAGELFF	TGTGCCAGCAGTTGGTCGGACAGTCCTATCGCCGGGGAGCTGTTTTTT
TRBV19	NA	TRBJ2-5	many	CASSNRGGGETQYF	TGTGCCAGTAGTAATCGGGGCGGAGGAGAGACCCAGTACTTC
TRBV5-6	TRBD1	TRBJ1-6	NA	CASSLTQGAAVINSPLHF	TGTGCCAGCAGCTTGACGCAGGGGGCGGCCGTAATAAATTCACCCCTCCACTTT
TRBV10-2	NA	TRBJ1-5	many	CASSESGSNQPQHF	TGCGCCAGCAGTGAGTCAGGTAGCAATCAGCCCCAGCATTTT
TRBV12-3/TRBV12-4	NA	TRBJ2-5	many	CASSLFQGGGETQYF	TGTGCCAGCAGTTTATTCCAGGGGGGGGGAGAGACCCAGTACTTC
TRBV7-2	TRBD1	TRBJ1-6	many	CASSAGQGGDNSPLHF	TGTGCCAGCAGCGCGGGACAGGGAGGGGATAATTCACCCCTCCACTTT
TRBV5-4	TRBD2	TRBJ2-7	many	CASRAPGLAAEQYF	TGTGCCAGCAGGGCCCCGGGACTAGCCGCCGAGCAGTACTTC
TRBV10-2	NA	TRBJ2-7	once	CASSDPRVVYEQYF	TGCGCCAGCAGTGACCCCAGGGTAGTCTACGAGCAGTACTTC
TRBV7-2	NA	TRBJ2-5	many	CASSLLAHQETQYF	TGTGCCAGCAGCTTGTTAGCGCATCAAGAGACCCAGTACTTC
TRBV12-3/TRBV12-4	NA	TRBJ1-2	NA	CASSNTNYGYTF	TGTGCCAGCAGCAATACTAACTATGGCTACACCTTC
TRBV5-1	TRBD1	TRBJ1-5	many	CASSPTGEAQPQHF	TGCGCCAGCAGCCCTACAGGGGAGGCTCAGCCCCAGCATTTT
TRBV6-5	TRBD2	TRBJ2-7	many	CASSNTGTSGSYEQYF	TGTGCCAGCAGTAACACCGGGACTAGCGGCTCCTACGAGCAGTACTTC
TRBV6-2/TRBV6-3	NA	TRBJ1-2	many	CASSPTLGPGVDGYTF	TGTGCCAGCAGTCCCACCCTCGGGCCGGGGGTCGATGGCTACACCTTC
TRBV11-2	NA	TRBJ2-7	many	CASSLGRGTGSYEQYF	TGTGCCAGCAGCTTGGGGAGGGGGACAGGCTCCTACGAGCAGTACTTC
TRBV27	TRBD2	TRBJ2-2	many	CASSLSVLAGNTGELFF	TGTGCCAGCAGTTTATCTGTACTAGCGGGGAACACCGGGGAGCTGTTTTTT
TRBV20-1	NA	TRBJ2-5	many	CSVERPIGTQYF	TGCAGTGTTGAGAGACCTATAGGGACCCAGTACTTC
TRBV11-2	NA	TRBJ2-7	many	CASSLGAGDEQYF	TGTGCCAGCAGCTTAGGTGCAGGGGACGAGCAGTACTTC
TRBV6-1	NA	TRBJ1-1	many	CASKMVPGGNTEAFF	TGTGCCAGCAAAATGGTTCCCGGTGGAAACACTGAAGCTTTCTTT
TRBV30	NA	TRBJ2-7	many	CAWTPRGFEQYF	TGTGCCTGGACCCCAAGGGGGTTCGAGCAGTACTTC
TRBV6-2/TRBV6-3	NA	TRBJ1-1	many	CASSYDAGSNTEAFF	TGTGCCAGCAGTTACGATGCCGGTTCGAACACTGAAGCTTTCTTT
TRBV6-1	NA	TRBJ1-1	NA	CASRPLAEAFF	TGTGCCAGCAGACCCCTTGCTGAAGCTTTCTTT
TRBV28	NA	TRBJ2-7	many	CASSRTGDPRFYEQYF	TGTGCCAGCAGTAGGACGGGGGACCCGAGATTCTACGAGCAGTACTTC
TRBV7-2	NA	TRBJ2-5	many	CASTYSGTQYF	TGTGCCAGCACCTATAGTGGGACCCAGTACTTC
TRBV11-2	NA	TRBJ1-2	NA	CASSFRGGSGGYTF	TGTGCCAGCAGCTTCCGCGGGGGATCAGGTGGCTACACCTTC
TRBV20-1	NA	TRBJ1-2	many	CSARDSGTHYGYTF	TGCAGTGCTAGAGATAGCGGGACGCACTATGGCTACACCTTC
TRBV9	NA	TRBJ2-7	many	CASSVEAFTYEQYF	TGTGCCAGCAGCGTAGAGGCCTTTACCTACGAGCAGTACTTC
TRBV27	NA	TRBJ1-1	many	CASSLEAGREAEAFF	TGTGCCAGCAGTTTAGAGGCAGGGAGGGAGGCTGAAGCTTTCTTT
TRBV9	TRBD2	TRBJ2-3	few	CASSPGTSGFFPTDTQYF	TGTGCCAGCAGCCCGGGGACTAGCGGTTTTTTCCCCACAGATACGCAGTATTTT
TRBV19	NA	TRBJ1-5	many	CASSILGLYQPQHF	TGTGCCAGTAGTATACTCGGTCTGTATCAGCCCCAGCATTTT
TRBV12-3/TRBV12-4	NA	TRBJ1-1	NA	CASSFGGQAFF	TGTGCCAGCAGTTTCGGGGGTCAAGCTTTCTTT
TRBV19	NA	TRBJ2-6	many	CASSIIGGSGANVLTF	TGTGCCAGTAGTATTATTGGCGGCTCTGGGGCCAACGTCCTGACTTTC
TRBV4-2	NA	TRBJ2-6	many	CASSQDSSPSSGANVLTF	TGTGCCAGCAGCCAAGATAGCAGCCCAAGCTCTGGGGCCAACGTCCTGACTTTC
TRBV6-2/TRBV6-3	NA	TRBJ1-1	many	CASSYTHSRLGTEAFF	TGTGCCAGCAGTTACACCCATTCTCGCCTGGGGACTGAAGCTTTCTTT
TRBV6-2/TRBV6-3	TRBD2	TRBJ2-3	many	CASSYWPSGSGNTQYF	TGTGCCAGCAGTTACTGGCCCAGCGGGAGTGGAAATACGCAGTATTTT
TRBV9	TRBD1	TRBJ1-1	many	CASSVVDRDTEAFF	TGTGCCAGCAGCGTAGTCGACAGGGACACTGAAGCTTTCTTT
TRBV6-5	NA	TRBJ2-7	many	CASSFDGKQYF	TGTGCCAGCAGTTTTGACGGGAAGCAGTACTTC
TRBV7-3	NA	TRBJ1-1	many	CASRKEQATEAFF	TGTGCCAGCAGGAAAGAACAGGCAACTGAAGCTTTCTTT
TRBV12-3/TRBV12-4	NA	TRBJ1-3	many	CASTKEAGSGNTIYF	TGTGCCAGCACTAAGGAAGCAGGCTCTGGAAACACCATATATTTT
TRBV12-3/TRBV12-4	NA	TRBJ1-1	many	CASSPGFTEAFF	TGTGCCAGCAGTCCAGGGTTCACTGAAGCTTTCTTT
TRBV29-1	NA	TRBJ1-1	many	CSASNGGNTEAFF	TGCAGCGCCTCCAACGGGGGGAACACTGAAGCTTTCTTT
TRBV10-2	NA	TRBJ2-7	few	CASSESAPRAGPSYEQYF	TGCGCCAGCAGTGAGTCCGCCCCCAGAGCGGGCCCTTCCTACGAGCAGTACTTC
TRBV6-5	TRBD1	TRBJ2-5	many	CASSPGTGGRETQYF	TGTGCCAGCAGCCCAGGGACAGGGGGAAGAGAGACCCAGTACTTC
TRBV20-1	NA	TRBJ1-1	many	CSASLIKGENTEAFF	TGCAGTGCTAGCCTAATAAAGGGGGAGAACACTGAAGCTTTCTTT